Below, one T cell receptor (beta chain) is given with its context. The antigen this receptor binds is unknown. There are no base qualities to consult, and no much larger clone falls within one base. Receptor libraries were prepared by the immunoSEQ multiplex PCR assay. T cell repertoires were profiled by deep sequencing of rearranged TCR beta loci, alongside multiparametric flow cytometry. The immuneACCESS repertoire file appears here via TCRdb, limited to in-frame rearrangements. These files lack a portion of the clones; in checked studies, under half of the deficit traces to unresolved V genes, and the cause of the others is not known. The sample contains over 5,500 clones, more than 85% of them found a single time. The ten largest account for approximately 10% of the sample. This record belongs to a study of lymphopenia after photon versus proton radiotherapy (dated by TCRdb to the late 2010s). Describing the broader study: The study compared the immunological effects of photon versus proton radiation therapy in patients with gastrointestinal tumors who developed high-grade lymphopenia. The cohort comprised 20 patients with gastrointestinal tumors who received either photon or proton therapy and then developed lymphopenia. The goal of the study was to characterize the differences between the two radiation modalities in how they affect the immune system. The paper as a whole reports these results and caveats: During treatment, patients who received photon therapy lost naive T cells and TCR diversity and gained effector/memory populations, whereas patients who received proton therapy remained relatively stable. After the lymphocyte count nadir, repertoires from photon-treated patients showed oligoclonal expansion, particularly of CD8+ Temra cells, and this expansion drove the decline in diversity. Among patients across the cohort who died, overall survival time showed an inverse correlation with a larger post-nadir drop in TCR diversity. The survival association was assessed only in patients who died, and the authors presented better survival with proton therapy as a possibility rather than a demonstrated result.

V drops 6 bases and J drops 6 bases, leaving 15 bases in between. Looking up the germline V gene yields CDR1 SQVTM and CDR2 ANQGSEA. The CDR3 numbers 13 residues from cysteine through phenylalanine. Kept here is only the CDR3 DNA, which spans 39 bases and is read in frame from base 1. The sample in question was peripheral blood, obtained from a patient treated with photon-based radiotherapy. This sequence originates from a man aged 55-75 years with cholangiocarcinoma. This chain joins TRBV29-1 to TRBJ2-1, with a tentative D gene TRBD2 over 7 matching bases. The nucleotide sequence reads TGCAGCGTCGCGGGGGCAGGGGTCAATGAGCAGTTCTTC. It codes for CSVAGAGVNEQFF.